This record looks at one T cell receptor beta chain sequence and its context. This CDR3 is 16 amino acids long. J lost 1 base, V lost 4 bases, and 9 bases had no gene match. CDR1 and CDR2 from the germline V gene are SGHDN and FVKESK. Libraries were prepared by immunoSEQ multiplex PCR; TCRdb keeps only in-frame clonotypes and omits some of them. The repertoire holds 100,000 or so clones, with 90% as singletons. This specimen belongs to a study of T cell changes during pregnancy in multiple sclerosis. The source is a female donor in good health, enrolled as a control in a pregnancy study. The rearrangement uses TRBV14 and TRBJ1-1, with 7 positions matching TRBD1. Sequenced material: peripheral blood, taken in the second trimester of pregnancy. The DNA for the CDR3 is TGTGCCAGCAGCCCCCCCTTCGACAGGGCGAACACTGAAGCTTTCTTT. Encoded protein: CASSPPFDRANTEAFF.